A selection of T cell receptor beta chains follows, all from one sample in a study of T cells in Graves' hyperthyroidism and ophthalmopathy. TCRdb reanalysed the multiplex PCR reads using MiXCR and keeps one entry per CDR3 protein. The sample contains about 400,000 distinct CDR3 sequences, more than 15% of which appear only once. The sequencing input was blood. The receptors come from a woman between 18 and 29 years old with Graves' hyperthyroidism. Each CDR3 is given with its conserved first and last residue. The D gene is left open where the match is weak. A clone size is listed for some rows: how often the clone was seen (once, few, many), or a class if it is expanded.

d_gene	j_gene	v_gene	len	abundance	CDR3nt	CDR3aa
.	TRBJ2-1	TRBV24-1	17	few	TGTGCCACCAGTGATTGTGGGGTACTCTATTGGTACAATGAGCAGTTCTTC	CATSDCGVLYWYNEQFF
.	TRBJ1-5	TRBV30	15	many	TGTGCCTGGAGTGTAGGGTACCTGTTTAATCAGCCCCAGCATTTT	CAWSVGYLFNQPQHF
.	TRBJ2-2	TRBV18	16	few	TGTGCCAGCTCACCCGCCCAGCGTGCCTACACCGGGGAGCTGTTTTTT	CASSPAQRAYTGELFF
TRBD2	TRBJ2-1	TRBV6-4	17	once	TGTGCCAGCAGTGACTCGAAAGTAGGGACTAGCGTGAATGAGCAGTTCTTC	CASSDSKVGTSVNEQFF
.	TRBJ2-5	TRBV24-1	14	many	TGTGCCCCGAGTGGGGGGCGAAATTTAGAGACCCAGTACTTC	CAPSGGRNLETQYF
TRBD2	TRBJ2-1	TRBV11-2	17	once	TGTGCCAGCAGCACGGGACAGGTGACTAGCGGGAAAACTGAGCAGTTCTTC	CASSTGQVTSGKTEQFF
.	TRBJ1-5	TRBV7-2	13	many	TGTGCCAGCAGCTTAGCGATTAATGGGCCCCAGCATTTT	CASSLAINGPQHF
.	TRBJ2-7	TRBV18	14	.	TGTGCCAGCTCAACCGGCGACGTTCGGGCGGAGCAGTACTTC	CASSTGDVRAEQYF
TRBD1	TRBJ2-7	TRBV11-2	14	.	TGTGCCAGCAGCCGCCGAGGGGGCTCGTACGAGCAGTACTTC	CASSRRGGSYEQYF
.	TRBJ2-7	TRBV5-5	12	.	TGTGCCAGCAGCACCGAACCCTACGAGCAGTACTTC	CASSTEPYEQYF
.	TRBJ1-6	TRBV5-1	15	few	TGCGCCAGCAGCTTGTCGGGGGCGAAGAATTCACCCCTCCACTTT	CASSLSGAKNSPLHF
TRBD1	TRBJ1-2	TRBV2	15	many	TGTGCCAGCAGCGGATTCGGACAGGGATCCTATGGCTACACCTTC	CASSGFGQGSYGYTF
.	TRBJ2-5	TRBV6-2/TRBV6-3	13	.	TGTGCCAGCAGTTGGACTGTCCAAGAGACCCAGTACTTC	CASSWTVQETQYF
.	TRBJ2-1	TRBV11-3	16	.	TGTGCCAGCAGCTTACCGCCGAGGGGTTCGTACAATGAGCAGTTCTTC	CASSLPPRGSYNEQFF
.	TRBJ2-7	TRBV12-3/TRBV12-4	14	many	TGTGCCAGCAGTTCGGTGACCTTATCTTACGAGCAGTACTTC	CASSSVTLSYEQYF
.	TRBJ1-6	TRBV11-2	14	few	TGTGCCATTTCTGGCGACTCCTATAATTCACCCCTCCACTTT	CAISGDSYNSPLHF
TRBD1	TRBJ1-2	TRBV5-1	15	many	TGCGCCAGCAGCTTGGCCAGCCGGGACAGGGGTGGCTACACCTTC	CASSLASRDRGGYTF
.	TRBJ2-7	TRBV6-1	12	many	TGTGCCAGCAGTCCCCCGACCTACGAGCAGTACTTC	CASSPPTYEQYF
.	TRBJ2-3	TRBV20-1	17	few	TGCAGTGCTAGAGCCGGTCCGACAGACCCAAGGACAGATGCGCAGTATTTT	CSARAGPTDPRTDAQYF
.	TRBJ2-2	TRBV12-5	12	.	TGTGCTAATGGTACAACCTACGGGGAGCTGTTTTTT	CANGTTYGELFF
.	TRBJ1-2	TRBV3-1	13	.	TGTGCCAGCAGCCAACCCCAAGGGAGGGCTCACACCTTC	CASSQPQGRAHTF
.	TRBJ1-1	TRBV6-2/TRBV6-3	15	.	TGTGCCAGCAACCCAGAGGGACTTCCGAACACTGAAGCTTTCTTT	CASNPEGLPNTEAFF
.	TRBJ2-3	TRBV7-3	13	many	TGTGCCAGCAGCATCACTAGGTCCGATACGCAGTATTTT	CASSITRSDTQYF
TRBD2	TRBJ2-7	TRBV11-3	15	many	TGTGCCAGCAGTCGACTAGCGGAGGGGGCTTACGAGCAGTACTTC	CASSRLAEGAYEQYF
.	TRBJ2-6	TRBV5-1	15	.	TGCGCCAGCAGCTTGGCCAGGGCAGGGGCCAACGTCCTGACTTTC	CASSLARAGANVLTF
TRBD2	TRBJ2-7	TRBV13	15	many	TGTGCCAGCAGCTTTCTCCCTAGCGGGAGGAACGAGCAGTACTTC	CASSFLPSGRNEQYF
.	TRBJ2-1	TRBV18	13	many	TGTGCCAGCTCACCCGGGGTTGAGGATGAGCAGTTCTTC	CASSPGVEDEQFF
.	TRBJ2-7	TRBV12-3/TRBV12-4	14	few	TGTGCCAGCAGTTTTTTGGCCCGGAGGTACGAGCAGTACTTC	CASSFLARRYEQYF
.	TRBJ1-4	TRBV9	11	.	TGTGCCAGCGGTGATAATGAAAAACTGTTTTTT	CASGDNEKLFF
TRBD2	TRBJ2-1	TRBV11-3	15	many	TGTGCCAGCAGCCTGACGGCGGGAGTGGGTAATGAGCAGTTCTTC	CASSLTAGVGNEQFF
.	TRBJ2-7	TRBV30	14	many	TGTGCCTGGACAGCTGGGGGTTCGGGCTACGAGCAGTACTTC	CAWTAGGSGYEQYF
TRBD1	TRBJ2-3	TRBV11-2	15	many	TGTGCCAGCAGCTTTTTTAGGGGGCCGTTAGATACGCAGTATTTT	CASSFFRGPLDTQYF
TRBD2	TRBJ2-3	TRBV28	18	many	TGTGCCAGCAGTTTAGACTTTCTAGCGGGGGGGGCCACAGATACGCAGTATTTT	CASSLDFLAGGATDTQYF
TRBD2	TRBJ2-5	TRBV7-2	18	many	TGTGCCAGCAGCTTAACTTTGGCTAGCGGGGCTCGCCAAGAGACCCAGTACTTC	CASSLTLASGARQETQYF
.	TRBJ2-1	TRBV5-1	13	many	TGCGCCAGCAGCTTCTACAGGATCGATGAGCAGTTCTTC	CASSFYRIDEQFF
.	TRBJ2-3	TRBV7-9	13	many	TGTGCCAGCAGCTCCGGACGAGGAGATACGCAGTATTTT	CASSSGRGDTQYF
TRBD1	TRBJ1-2	TRBV18	13	.	TGTGCCGGCTCACCGACAGGGGACTATGGCTACACCTTC	CAGSPTGDYGYTF
TRBD1	TRBJ2-1	TRBV5-1	16	few	TGCGCCAGCAGCCCCCCCCACAGGGGGCTGAACAGTGAGCAGTTCTTC	CASSPPHRGLNSEQFF
TRBD2	TRBJ2-2	TRBV4-1	14	.	TGCGCCAGCAATCTAGCGGGAGGGACCGGGGAGCTGTTTTTT	CASNLAGGTGELFF
.	TRBJ2-5	TRBV5-1	13	many	TGCGCCAGCAGCTTGACCGCTTCCGAGACCCAGTACTTC	CASSLTASETQYF
.	TRBJ2-7	TRBV9	15	few	TGTGCCAGCAGCGTGTCTAGCCAGAGCTCCTACGAGCAGTACTTC	CASSVSSQSSYEQYF
.	TRBJ2-4	TRBV18	14	many	TGTGCCAGCTCACTCGGGACGGCTCCAGGGATTCAGTACTTC	CASSLGTAPGIQYF
TRBD2	TRBJ2-3	TRBV10-3	15	many	TGTGCCATCAGTGCAACGGGGGGGCCGGTAGATACGCAGTATTTT	CAISATGGPVDTQYF
.	TRBJ1-4	TRBV14	16	many	TGTGCCAGCAGTGCCTGGAGGGGAGGAAACAATGAAAAACTGTTTTTT	CASSAWRGGNNEKLFF
TRBD1	TRBJ1-2	TRBV6-5	15	.	TGTGCCAGCAGTTACAGGGGGCCGGATAACTATGGCTACACCTTC	CASSYRGPDNYGYTF